The next 32 T cell receptor beta chains were all read from a single sample in a study of metastatic and nonmetastatic thyroid tumors. All patients reached thyroid surgery having received no treatment beforehand. TCRdb re-called the PCR reads with MiXCR. The sample has about 25,000 clones, 10% to 15% seen once. Sequencing was carried out using blood. These receptors all come from a female donor with papillary thyroid cancer or a benign thyroid nodule (not recorded which). Some clones in this sample may be carry-over from other donors' samples.

The genes are TRBV20-1 and TRBJ2-3; D unclear. The CDR3 loop spans 12 amino acids. Germline CDR1 reads DFQATT; CDR2 reads SNEGSKA (reference sequence). Trimming cost V 7 bases and J 1 base, with 9 bases left between them. CDR3: CSGEQRTDTQYF. DNA for the CDR3: TGCAGTGGGGAACAACGCACAGATACGCAGTATTTT.

The genes are TRBV9 and TRBJ2-6; 11 bases match TRBD2. The germline CDR1 and CDR2 sequences are SGDLS and YYNGEE. Trimming took 2 bases from V and 0 from J; bases not matched to a gene: 7. CDR3 length: 19 residues. In DNA, the CDR3 is TGTGCCAGCAGCGTCGCTAGCGGGGGGACCTCCTCTGGGGCCAACGTCCTGACTTTC. It specifies CASSVASGGTSSGANVLTF.

This clone was counted at least ten times. The chain carries TRBV24-1 and TRBJ1-4, with 9 bases identical to TRBD1. The CDR3 runs 16 residues. Per germline, CDR1 KGHDR and CDR2 SFDVKD. V lost 4 bases and J lost 8; bases outside the gene matches: 10. The CDR3: CATSEGTGTGREKLFF. The DNA of the CDR3 is TGTGCCACCAGTGAAGGGACCGGGACAGGGAGGGAAAAACTGTTTTTT.

As regards this clone: Because it lacks the conserved phenylalanine or tryptophan at the end, this CDR3 is likely a read error. The chain employs TRBV27 and TRBJ1-1; 7 bases agree with TRBD1. V lost 7 bases, J lost 1 base, and 6 bases stayed unmatched. This CDR3 has 14 residues. CDR1 is MNHEY and CDR2 is SMNVEV in the germline V gene (reference sequence). CDR3 protein: CASIRDRANTEAFI. For the CDR3, the DNA is TGTGCCAGCATTCGTGACAGGGCGAACACTGAAGCTTTCATT.

This clone has at least ten counts. The chain links TRBV28 to TRBJ2-1; D is unclear. The CDR3 runs to 19 residues. The V end was cut by 2 bases, the J end by 2 bases, with 22 bases between. Germline CDR1 MDHEN, CDR2 SYDVKM. CDR3: CASSLSGVMDLLTYNEQFF. CDR3 DNA: TGTGCCAGCAGTTTAAGTGGGGTGATGGACCTACTAACCTACAATGAGCAGTTCTTC.

This clone was picked up a small number of times. A much larger clone differs by one base, so this may be a read error. The chain employs TRBV7-2 and TRBJ2-3; a weak D match, TRBD2 (6 bases). Germline lookup yields CDR1 SGHTA and CDR2 FQGNSA. V was trimmed by 2 bases and J by 8 bases, leaving 11 bases between them. The CDR3 has 13 amino acids. CDR3 loop: CASSLSRRGTQYF. CDR3 in DNA: TGTGCCAGCAGCTTATCCCGGAGGGGTACGCAGTATTTT.

This rearrangement joins TRBV7-2 to TRBJ1-1; D is uncertain. The CDR3 runs to 15 residues. The germline V and J ends were trimmed by 1 base and 3 bases, with 12 bases remaining between them. Germline lookup yields CDR1 SGHTA and CDR2 FQGNSA. CDR3 nucleotide sequence: TGTGCCAGCAGCTTAGGGGGTTTTGGACACACTGAAGCTTTCTTT. As protein: CASSLGGFGHTEAFF. Full variable domain (missing parts from reference TRBV7-2 and TRBJ1-1): GAGVSQSPSNKVTEKGKDVELRCDPISGHTALYWYRQSLGQGLEFLIYFQGNSAPDKSGLPSDRFSAERTGGSVSTLTIQRTQQEDSAVYLCASSLGGFGHTEAFFGQGTRLTVV.

This clone was counted many times. The DNA for the CDR3 is TGCGCCAGCAGCGTCAGGGGATTGGGCACTGAAGCTTTCTTT. Amino acid sequence: CASSVRGLGTEAFF. This chain links TRBV5-1 with TRBJ1-1, with D perhaps TRBD1 (6 bases). V lost 4 bases, J lost 4 bases, and 14 bases lay in between. Germline loops: CDR1 SGHRS, CDR2 YFSETQ. The length of the CDR3 is 14 residues.

Ten or more counts support this clone. The J gene is TRBJ2-3, the V gene TRBV18, with 11 bases identical to TRBD2. The CDR3 runs 20 residues. CDR1 and CDR2 from the germline V gene are KGHSH and LQKENI. Trimming at V came to 1 base and at J to 2 bases, leaving 14 bases not matched to a gene. CDR3 region: CASSPRATLAGAEITDTQYF. As DNA, the CDR3 is TGTGCCAGCTCACCACGTGCCACACTAGCGGGAGCGGAGATCACAGATACGCAGTATTTT.

J is TRBJ1-4 and V is TRBV11-2, with a weak D call TRBD1 (6 bases). V gave up 2 bases and J gave up 5 bases, with 12 bases separating them. This CDR3 has 15 amino acids. Germline values: CDR1 SGHAT, CDR2 FQNNGV. CDR3 DNA sequence: TGTGCCAGCAGCTTACTACAGGGAAGAAATGAAAAACTGTTTTTT. Its translation is CASSLLQGRNEKLFF.

There are many counts of this clone. This chain links TRBV4-2 with TRBJ1-1; D is undetermined. In germline, CDR1 is LGHNA, CDR2 YNFKEQ. The CDR3 has 19 residues. The ends were cut back, 4 bases at V and 0 bases at J, with 24 bases in the middle. The CDR3 region has the DNA TGTGCCAGCAGCCCAGAGGGCTCGGTTGGGAACGTCTTGAACACTGAAGCTTTCTTT. Translating it yields CASSPEGSVGNVLNTEAFF.

This clone was recorded at least ten times. The chain uses TRBV5-1 and TRBJ2-6; 9 nucleotides line up with TRBD2. The V segment lost 0 bases and the J segment 0 bases; nucleotides outside the gene matches: 7. In germline, CDR1 is SGHRS, CDR2 YFSETQ. This CDR3 contains 19 residues. The CDR3, as DNA: TGCGCCAGCAGCTTGGTACCTAGCGGGAAGAACTCTGGGGCCAACGTCCTGACTTTC. It codes for CASSLVPSGKNSGANVLTF. The full variable domain, rest sourced from reference TRBV5-1 and TRBJ2-6, is KAGVTQTPRYLIKTRGQQVTLSCSPISGHRSVSWYQQTPGQGLQFLFEYFSETQRNKGNFPGRFSGRQFSNSRSEMNVSTLELGDSALYLCASSLVPSGKNSGANVLTFGAGSRLTVL.

This clone was counted at least ten times. The J gene is TRBJ2-7, the V gene TRBV7-8, with D hard to call. CDR3 size: 13 residues. Germline CDR1 and CDR2: SGHVS and FQNEAQ. V dropped 1 base and J dropped 7 bases, with 11 bases sitting between them. In nucleotides, the CDR3 is TGTGCCAGCAGCTTAGTCGGTGTCGTGGAGCAGTACTTC. Residues: CASSLVGVVEQYF.

The V gene is TRBV30, the J gene TRBJ1-6; 7 bases agree with TRBD1. The CDR3 is made up of 15 amino acids. The germline V gene encodes CDR1 GTSNPN and CDR2 SVGIG (reference sequence). After removal of 4 bases from V and 8 bases from J, the junction contained 11 bases not matched to a gene. The CDR3 region is CAWIKPGTDYSPLHF. For the CDR3, the DNA is TGTGCCTGGATTAAACCCGGGACAGACTATTCACCCCTCCACTTT.

This chain connects TRBV12-3 or TRBV12-4 to TRBJ1-5; no clear D. The CDR3 length is 14 residues. Trimming removed 7 bases at V and 3 bases at J, with 13 bases between. CDR3 region: CASIPGMSNQPQHF. For the CDR3, the DNA is TGTGCCAGCATTCCCGGAATGTCCAATCAGCCCCAGCATTTT.

This clone turned up a few times. V gene TRBV28 combines with J gene TRBJ2-7, with 8 bases identical to TRBD2. Germline V lookup: CDR1 MDHEN, CDR2 SYDVKM. The CDR3 length is 13 residues. The V segment lost 7 bases and the J segment 5 bases; nucleotides outside the gene matches: 7. The DNA for the CDR3 is TGTGCCAGCAAGGCGGGAGGTACCGACGAGCAGTACTTC. It yields the protein CASKAGGTDEQYF.

This clone was found many times. The CDR3 spells CASSQDLGRPGELFF. For the CDR3, the DNA is TGCGCCAGCAGCCAAGATCTGGGGCGACCCGGGGAGCTGTTTTTT. V gene TRBV4-1 combines with J gene TRBJ2-2, with a tentative D call TRBD1 (5 bases). Trimming shortened V by 0 bases and J by 6 bases, and 11 bases separated the two germline ends. Germline-derived CDR1 and CDR2 are MGHRA and YSYEKL. This CDR3 spans 15 amino acids.

The chain joins TRBV6-1 to TRBJ2-1, with D possibly TRBD2 on 6 matching bases. CDR3 length: 16 amino acids. Deletions cut 3 bases from V and 8 bases from J, with 20 bases between. CDR1 MNHNS and CDR2 SASEGT come from the germline V gene. CDR3 DNA sequence: TGTGCCAGCAGTGAGGTCGCGGGGAGAGGAGACGATGAGCAGTTCTTC. Amino acid sequence: CASSEVAGRGDDEQFF.

The table lists this clone with many counts. This rearrangement joins TRBV20-1 to TRBJ2-7; TRBD2 matches at 9 bases. The CDR3 is made up of 14 amino acids. Germline CDR1 DFQATT, CDR2 SNEGSKA (reference sequence). V lost 3 bases to trimming and J lost 0 bases; unmatched junction nucleotides: 3. CDR3 DNA: TGCAGTGCTAGTGCGGGGGGGAACTCCTACGAGCAGTACTTC. The encoded protein is CSASAGGNSYEQYF.

The chain recombines TRBV7-2 with TRBJ2-7, with 7 bases lining up with TRBD2. The CDR3 has 13 residues. With V trimmed by 4 bases and J by 12 bases, 12 bases remained unmatched. CDR1 SGHTA and CDR2 FQGNSA come from the germline V gene. In DNA form, the CDR3 reads TGTGCCAGCAGCTCCCGACCGGGACTATTGGTGTACTTC. This encodes CASSSRPGLLVYF.

With respect to this clone: A much larger clone lies a single base off, so this may be a read error. This rearrangement joins TRBV5-5 to TRBJ1-5; D remains unclear. The germline V and J ends were trimmed by 4 bases and 10 bases, with 15 bases remaining between them. Germline CDR1 reads SGHKS; CDR2 reads YYEKEE (reference sequence). This CDR3 region has 13 residues. The CDR3, as DNA: TGTGCCAGCAGCATCGAATCCAATCGTCCCCAGCATTTT. Protein: CASSIESNRPQHF.

At least ten counts were recorded for this clone. The chain links TRBV19 to TRBJ2-4; possibly TRBD1 for D (5 bases). The CDR3 runs to 13 residues. Trimming took off 6 bases at V and 5 bases at J, with 11 bases between the two ends. CDR1 and CDR2 from the germline V gene are LNHDA and SQIVND (reference sequence). The CDR3 nucleotides are TGTGCCAGTAGCGACAGAGTCCAAAACATTCAGTACTTC. Its protein product is CASSDRVQNIQYF.

This clone was detected ten times or more. The chain has TRBV6-1 and TRBJ2-5; D is unresolved. This CDR3 is built from 11 residues. Germline V gives CDR1 MNHNS, CDR2 SASEGT. Between the trimmed V and J ends, which lost 5 bases and 5 bases, there was a span of 6 bases. CDR3 in amino acids: CASSYLETQYF. CDR3 DNA: TGTGCCAGCAGTTACCTTGAGACCCAGTACTTC.

This clone is judged medium-sized. The V call is TRBV10-3, the J call TRBJ2-7; 8 bases map to TRBD1. In germline, CDR1 is ENHRY, CDR2 SYGVKD. Germline trimming cut 6 bases from V and 4 bases from J; bases unmatched to any gene: 11. CDR3 length equals 15 residues. CDR3 protein: CAISLGQGVFYEQYF. In nucleotides, the CDR3 is TGTGCCATCAGCCTCGGACAGGGAGTTTTTTACGAGCAGTACTTC.

In its sample, this clone was seen many times. The CDR3 is CASSQDQGSGRSHEQYF. The CDR3 bases are TGCGCCAGCAGCCAAGATCAAGGGAGCGGGAGGTCGCACGAGCAGTACTTC. V usage is TRBV4-1 and J usage is TRBJ2-7; TRBD2 aligns across 9 bases. The CDR3 is 17 amino acids. Germline loops: CDR1 MGHRA, CDR2 YSYEKL. V lost 0 bases, J lost 5 bases, and 11 bases stayed unmatched.

This clone was found many times. The rearrangement joins TRBV18 to TRBJ1-2; D is unclear. CDR3 length: 13 residues. Between the trimmed V and J ends, which lost 2 bases and 3 bases, there was a span of 7 bases. Germline CDR1 KGHSH, CDR2 LQKENI. The CDR3 region has the DNA TGTGCCAGCTCACCAACCAGAGACTATGGCTACACCTTC. Translated, it gives CASSPTRDYGYTF.

This clone occurred many times. This chain uses TRBV6-5 with TRBJ2-1; maybe TRBD2 (5 bases). Trimming took 4 bases from V and 7 from J, leaving 14 bases between them. The CDR3 loop spans 14 amino acids. The V gene's germline CDR1 is MNHEY and CDR2 SVGAGI. The CDR3, as DNA: TGTGCCAGCAGTTTCCTGCTCGAGGGAAATGAGCAGTTCTTC. It encodes CASSFLLEGNEQFF.

This clone was recorded at least ten times. The J gene is TRBJ2-5, the V gene TRBV7-2, with 14 bases that match TRBD2. Trimming cost V 1 base and J 5 bases; bases outside gene matches: 3. The germline V gene encodes CDR1 SGHTA and CDR2 FQGNSA. The CDR3 is 16 residues long. CDR3 sequence reads: CASSLGRLAGGETQYF. The CDR3 region has the DNA TGTGCCAGCAGCTTAGGGAGACTAGCGGGAGGGGAGACCCAGTACTTC.

This clone has at least ten counts. This chain joins TRBV14 and TRBJ2-3; possibly TRBD1 for D (6 bases). The CDR3 spans 15 residues. The germline V gene encodes CDR1 SGHDN and CDR2 FVKESK. V lost 1 base, J lost 1 base, and 9 bases lay in between. The DNA of the CDR3 is TGTGCCAGCAGCCAAGCCACAGGGCGCACAGATACGCAGTATTTT. The encoded protein is CASSQATGRTDTQYF.

This clone was seen only a few times. The J gene is TRBJ2-7, the V gene TRBV20-1; D might be TRBD2 (6 bases). The CDR3 contains 15 residues. Trimming cost V 5 bases and J 2 bases, with 19 bases left between them. The germline V gene has CDR1 DFQATT and CDR2 SNEGSKA (reference sequence). CDR3 sequence: CSAAEIEGGAYEQYF. CDR3 DNA: TGCAGTGCTGCGGAGATAGAGGGAGGTGCCTACGAGCAGTACTTC.

This clone was seen repeatedly, ten times or more. The chain uses TRBV5-1 and TRBJ2-1, with D possibly being TRBD2 (5 bases). The V and J ends lost 2 bases and 2 bases respectively, with 11 bases between them. This CDR3 has 15 residues. Germline CDR1 and CDR2: SGHRS and YFSETQ. The CDR3 DNA follows: TGCGCCAGCAGCTTCCGGCCCGGGGCCTACAATGAGCAGTTCTTC. Its translation is CASSFRPGAYNEQFF.

In this sample, this clone turned up many times. The CDR3 here is CASTRGAGTYNEQFF. The CDR3 nucleotides are TGTGCCAGCACCCGGGGTGCAGGAACGTACAATGAGCAGTTCTTC. V is TRBV28 and J is TRBJ2-1; D perhaps matches TRBD2 (5 bases). The germline V gene has CDR1 MDHEN and CDR2 SYDVKM. The germline V and J ends were trimmed by 7 bases and 4 bases, with 17 bases remaining between them. CDR3 length: 15 residues.